This T cell receptor (beta chain) was sequenced in a study of T cell responses to AZD1222 COVID-19 vaccine. Study overall: Pooled samples include second doses given at about 4 or 12 weeks. Notes on the study in general: Vaccination with two AZD1222 doses was followed by a rise in Spike-specific TCR breadth and depth. CD4 TCRs covered the whole spike, strongest at regions 160-218 and 743-854.

This clone was observed once. What it recognizes is unknown. The protocol was immunoSEQ multiplex PCR, while the TCRdb copy is restricted to in-frame clones and leaves out a portion. The sample has 200,000 to 300,000 clones, approximately 95% seen once. Germline CDR1 is SGHRS and CDR2 is YFSETQ. V lost 3 bases to trimming and J lost 0 bases, with 7 bases between them. This CDR3 has 14 amino acids. This rearrangement joins TRBV5-1 to TRBJ1-3; unclear D gene. The input for sequencing was peripheral blood, taken on day 0 of AZD1222 vaccination. This clonotype was obtained from an adult in good health. The CDR3 nucleotides are TGCGCCAGCAGCTCTTCAGCCTCTGGAAACACCATATATTTT. Its protein product is CASSSSASGNTIYF.